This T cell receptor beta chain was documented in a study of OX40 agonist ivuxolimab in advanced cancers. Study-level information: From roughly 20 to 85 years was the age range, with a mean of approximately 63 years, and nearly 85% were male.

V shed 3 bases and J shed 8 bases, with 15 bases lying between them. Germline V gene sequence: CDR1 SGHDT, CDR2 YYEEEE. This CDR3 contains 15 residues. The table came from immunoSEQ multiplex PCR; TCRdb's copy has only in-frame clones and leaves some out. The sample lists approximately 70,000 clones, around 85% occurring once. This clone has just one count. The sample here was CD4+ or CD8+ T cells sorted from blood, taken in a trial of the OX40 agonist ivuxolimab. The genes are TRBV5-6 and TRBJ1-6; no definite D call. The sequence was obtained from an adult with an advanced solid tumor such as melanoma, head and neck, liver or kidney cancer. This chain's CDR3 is CASSSHGSWYSPLHF. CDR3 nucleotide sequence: TGTGCCAGCAGCTCCCATGGGTCTTGGTATTCACCCCTCCACTTT.